Following are 23 T cell receptor beta chains from one sample sequenced in a study of blood T cell repertoires in COVID-19. The protocol was immunoSEQ multiplex PCR, while the TCRdb copy is restricted to in-frame clones and leaves out a portion. The profile covers approximately 150,000 clones, with 84% appearing a single time and 2.5% to 3% taken by the ten largest. Sequencing used peripheral blood. The receptor set was obtained from a woman of 80 years or more with COVID-19, enrolled during active disease.

V is TRBV14 and J is TRBJ2-3; TRBD1 agrees at 8 bases. From germline, CDR1 is SGHDN and CDR2 FVKESK. The CDR3 consists of 15 residues. Trimming cost V 5 bases and J 1 base; bases outside gene matches: 5. The CDR3 loop reads CASSAQGAGTDTQYF. The DNA of the CDR3 is TGTGCCAGCAGCGCCCAGGGGGCGGGCACAGATACGCAGTATTTT.

The chain combines TRBV2 with TRBJ2-5; D remains ambiguous. V was clipped by 5 bases and J by 5 bases, with 9 bases between them. The V gene's germline CDR1 is SNHLY and CDR2 FYNNEI. CDR3 length equals 12 residues. The CDR3 DNA reads as TGTGCCAGCAGTCTGACGAGGGAGACCCAGTACTTC. This translates into CASSLTRETQYF.

This clone was seen just once. The V and J genes are TRBV11-1 and TRBJ1-2; 9 bases are shared with TRBD1. The V and J ends lost 3 bases and 2 bases, in that order; junction bases with no gene match: 1. CDR1 is SGHAT, CDR2 FQDESV, per germline (reference sequence). This CDR3 has 14 amino acids. The CDR3 DNA reads TGTGCCAGCAGCTTGACAGGGGGAAACTATGGCTACACCTTC. Translating gives CASSLTGGNYGYTF. Based on the CDR3 plus reference TRBV11-1 and TRBJ1-2, the full variable domain is EAEVAQSPRYKITEKSQAVAFWCDPISGHATLYWYRQILGQGPELLVQFQDESVVDDSQLPKDRFSAERLKGVDSTLKIQPAELGDSAMYLCASSLTGGNYGYTFGSGTRLTVV.

The J gene is TRBJ1-5, the V gene TRBV12-2; the table's D gene call, TRBD1, was not cross checked with the DNA. TRBV12-2 is listed as a pseudogene. The CDR3 sequence is 15 residues long. The CDR3 nucleotides are TGTGCAAGTCGCCCGGACAGGGTAGTTAGTCAGCCCCAGCATTTT. This encodes CASRPDRVVSQPQHF.

The V call is TRBV5-1, the J call TRBJ2-3, with TRBD2 as a possible D gene (6 bases). Trimming removed 0 bases at V and 6 bases at J, with 11 bases between. Germline CDR1 reads SGHRS; CDR2 reads YFSETQ. The CDR3 totals 14 residues. This CDR3 reads CASSLETSSDTQYF. The CDR3, as DNA: TGCGCCAGCAGCTTGGAGACTAGTTCGGATACGCAGTATTTT.

V usage is TRBV5-1 and J usage is TRBJ2-5; possibly TRBD1 for D (5 bases). Germline values: CDR1 SGHRS, CDR2 YFSETQ. This CDR3 spans 14 amino acids. V lost 4 bases to trimming and J lost 1 base, with 11 bases between them. The DNA for the CDR3 is TGCGCCAGCAGCCTCAGACAGCTCCAAGAGACCCAGTACTTC. Translated: CASSLRQLQETQYF.

The J gene is TRBJ2-1, the V gene TRBV27; TRBD1 might be the D (5 bases). CDR3 length equals 14 residues. V was shortened by 6 bases and J by 8 bases, with 17 bases between the two germline ends. Germline assignment: CDR1 MNHEY and CDR2 SMNVEV (reference sequence). The CDR3 reads CASRSGFGRDEQFF. DNA for the CDR3: TGTGCCAGCAGGTCAGGGTTCGGTCGGGATGAGCAGTTCTTC.

This chain uses TRBV27 with TRBJ2-2, with 9 bases identical to TRBD1. J was trimmed by 1 base and V by 5 bases; bases with no gene match: 8. This CDR3 is built from 17 residues. Germline CDR1 reads MNHEY; CDR2 reads SMNVEV (reference sequence). DNA of the CDR3: TGTGCCAGCAGTAACCGGGACAGGGCAAAGAACACCGGGGAGCTGTTTTTT. This translates into CASSNRDRAKNTGELFF.

The chain has TRBV5-1 and TRBJ2-1; 12 bases map to TRBD2. V dropped 4 bases and J dropped 4; count of bases not matched to a gene: 9. Per the germline V gene, CDR1 is SGHRS and CDR2 is YFSETQ. The CDR3 spans 17 residues. This CDR3 reads CASSARLAGAMYNEQFF. The CDR3, as DNA: TGCGCCAGCAGCGCCAGACTAGCGGGAGCGATGTACAATGAGCAGTTCTTC.

The chain couples TRBV30 to TRBJ1-4; tentatively, D is TRBD1 (6 bases). CDR3 size: 14 residues. V lost 2 bases, J lost 4 bases, and 11 bases lay in between. Germline assignment: CDR1 GTSNPN and CDR2 SVGIG (reference sequence). CDR3 sequence (DNA): TGTGCCTGGAGTCCCGGGACACTTAATGAAAAACTGTTTTTT. It yields the protein CAWSPGTLNEKLFF. Full variable domain (rest looked up from reference TRBV30 and TRBJ1-4): SQTIHQWPATLVQPVGSPLSLECTVEGTSNPNLYWYRQAAGRGLQLLFYSVGIGQISSEVPQNLSASRPQDRQFILSSKKLLLSDSGFYLCAWSPGTLNEKLFFGSGTQLSVL.

This chain links TRBV4-3 with TRBJ1-2, with 8 bases lining up with TRBD1. The CDR3 has 15 amino acids. The germline gives CDR1 LGHNA, CDR2 YSLEER. After removal of 0 bases from V and 6 bases from J, the junction contained 6 bases not matched to a gene. The CDR3 region is CASSQDWPQGDGYTF. CDR3 DNA: TGCGCCAGCAGCCAAGACTGGCCACAGGGGGATGGCTACACCTTC.

The gene calls are TRBV7-3 and TRBJ2-2, with a possible D match to TRBD1 (5 bases). V gave up 1 base and J gave up 5 bases, with 11 bases separating them. Germline values: CDR1 SGHTA, CDR2 FQGTGA. CDR3 length: 15 residues. CDR3 amino acids: CASSLMAGRTGELFF. The DNA for the CDR3 is TGTGCCAGCAGCTTAATGGCAGGGCGGACCGGGGAGCTGTTTTTT.

The V and J genes are TRBV6-2 or TRBV6-3 and TRBJ1-5; unclear D gene. CDR1 MNHEY and CDR2 SVGEGT come from the germline V gene. The ends were cut back, 6 bases at V and 6 bases at J, with 9 bases in the middle. The CDR3 sequence is 12 residues long. The CDR3 protein is CASSPRRQPQHF. The CDR3 nucleotides read TGTGCCAGCAGCCCGAGGCGTCAGCCCCAGCATTTT.

The chain uses TRBV5-5 and TRBJ2-2; 7 bases are shared with TRBD1. CDR3 length equals 18 residues. With V trimmed by 2 bases and J by 1 base, 11 bases remained unmatched. Per germline, CDR1 SGHKS and CDR2 YYEKEE (reference sequence). The CDR3 nucleotides are TGTGCCAGCAGCTTTTCCCCCCGTGGGACAGAGAACACCGGGGAGCTGTTTTTT. Translated: CASSFSPRGTENTGELFF.

The chain links TRBV6-2 or TRBV6-3 to TRBJ1-1, with a weak D call TRBD1 (6 bases). V lost 4 bases and J 1 base, leaving 16 bases between the germline ends. The CDR3 totals 16 residues. Germline-derived CDR1 and CDR2 are MNHEY and SVGEGT. CDR3 sequence (DNA): TGTGCCAGCAGTTCAACCTCCGGGACACCGAACACTGAAGCTTTCTTT. Translating gives CASSSTSGTPNTEAFF.

This clone was detected only once. This chain connects TRBV11-2 to TRBJ2-7; 14 bases map to TRBD2. Germline CDR1 reads SGHAT; CDR2 reads FQNNGV. The CDR3 length is 14 residues. V was pared by 6 bases and J by 7 bases, with 5 bases of the junction left unmatched. CDR3 sequence: CASSRTSGRFEQYF. In DNA, the CDR3 is TGTGCCAGCAGTAGGACTAGCGGGAGGTTTGAGCAGTACTTC.

This chain connects TRBV3-1 (or the pseudogene TRBV3-2) to TRBJ1-5, with D unclear. The germline V and J ends were trimmed by 2 bases and 3 bases, with 2 bases remaining between them. There are 12 residues in the CDR3. The V gene's germline CDR1 is LGHDT and CDR2 YNNKEL (reference sequence). CDR3 coding DNA: TGTGCCAGCAGCCAATACAATCAGCCCCAGCATTTT. Its translation is CASSQYNQPQHF.

V gene TRBV5-4 combines with J gene TRBJ2-7; D may be TRBD1 (5 bases). In germline, CDR1 is SGHNT, CDR2 YYREEE (reference sequence). Trimming removed 0 bases from V and 7 bases from J, with 14 bases in between. This CDR3 is 14 amino acids long. Here the CDR3 DNA reads TGTGCCAGCAGCTTGGTGGTTCAGGGTCGAGAGCAGTACTTC. It codes for CASSLVVQGREQYF.

The chain links TRBV5-4 to TRBJ2-3; 7 positions match TRBD2. J was trimmed by 3 bases and V by 4 bases; bases with no gene match: 11. This CDR3 comprises 16 residues. Germline V gene data show CDR1 as SGHNT and CDR2 as YYREEE (reference sequence). The CDR3 DNA is TGTGCCAGCAGCACCCCGATGTTGGGGGGGACAGATACGCAGTATTTT. The encoded protein is CASSTPMLGGTDTQYF.

This sequence joins TRBV9 and TRBJ2-5; tentative D call: TRBD2 (6 bases). CDR3 size: 18 residues. V lost 0 bases to trimming and J lost 0 bases, with 18 bases between them. Germline CDR1 SGDLS, CDR2 YYNGEE. The CDR3: CASSVALPGTLNQETQYF. As DNA, the CDR3 is TGTGCCAGCAGCGTAGCCCTCCCCGGGACTTTAAACCAAGAGACCCAGTACTTC.

This chain joins TRBV6-2 or TRBV6-3 and TRBJ1-1; D gene uncertain. Germline CDR1 reads MNHEY; CDR2 reads SVGEGT. V lost 5 bases and J 2 bases, leaving 12 bases between the germline ends. CDR3 length: 14 residues. The DNA for the CDR3 is TGTGCCAGCAGTCGCCCGTTAACTAACACTGAAGCTTTCTTT. Protein sequence: CASSRPLTNTEAFF.

This clone is a singleton in its sample. This chain uses TRBV4-3 with TRBJ2-2; 12 bases are shared with TRBD1. Germline V CDR1 and CDR2: LGHNA, YSLEER. V dropped 1 base and J dropped 0; count of bases not matched to a gene: 3. The CDR3 extends over 18 amino acids. The CDR3 sequence: CASSQVGQGASNTGELFF. CDR3 bases: TGCGCCAGCAGCCAAGTGGGACAGGGGGCCTCGAACACCGGGGAGCTGTTTTTT.

The chain couples TRBV9 to TRBJ2-1; 8 bases fit TRBD2. Germline V gene data show CDR1 as SGDLS and CDR2 as YYNGEE. The CDR3 contains 16 residues. V lost 4 bases to trimming and J lost 1 base; unmatched junction nucleotides: 7. CDR3 sequence (DNA): TGTGCCAGCAGCTCCACTAGCGGTCAATCCTACAATGAGCAGTTCTTC. As protein: CASSSTSGQSYNEQFF.